Listed below are T cell receptor beta chains from one sample, sequenced in a study of human T cells and chemical hapten exposure. Each CDR3 protein gets one entry after TCRdb re-called the RACE reads with MiXCR. The table lists just under 65,000 distinct CDR3 sequences, 11% of them singletons. Sequenced material: whole blood, taken in connection with sensitization to the hapten diphenylcyclopropenone (DPC). The receptors were sampled from a woman aged 30 to 39 with alopecia areata. Some clones in this sample may be carry-over from other donors' samples. CDR3s include the opening cysteine and the closing phenylalanine or tryptophan. A D gene is named only where the DNA matches it firmly. Expanded clones get a size class; other rows say once, few or many, or leave the size out.

cdr3_length: 17; v_call: TRBV4-3; d_call: TRBD1; j_call: TRBJ2-7; clone_size: many; cdr3_aa: CASSQDLDRGTSYEQYF; cdr3_nt: TGCGCCAGCAGCCAAGATCTTGACAGGGGGACCTCCTACGAGCAGTACTTC
cdr3_length: 14; v_call: TRBV2; d_call: TRBD1; j_call: TRBJ1-6; clone_size: NA; cdr3_aa: CASRDRELRSPLHF; cdr3_nt: TGTGCCAGCAGGGACAGGGAATTACGGTCACCCCTCCACTTT
cdr3_length: 14; v_call: TRBV29-1; d_call: NA; j_call: TRBJ1-2; clone_size: many; cdr3_aa: CSVPEWSGDYGYTF; cdr3_nt: TGCAGCGTTCCAGAGTGGTCAGGGGACTATGGCTACACCTTC
cdr3_length: 20; v_call: TRBV11-3; d_call: TRBD2; j_call: TRBJ2-3; clone_size: few; cdr3_aa: CASSSPLGGRADTSTDTQYF; cdr3_nt: TGTGCCAGCAGCTCCCCTCTAGGCGGGAGGGCCGATACTAGCACAGATACGCAGTATTTT
cdr3_length: 13; v_call: TRBV20-1; d_call: TRBD1; j_call: TRBJ2-7; clone_size: many; cdr3_aa: CSAGGQGIYEQYF; cdr3_nt: TGCAGTGCCGGGGGACAGGGAATCTACGAGCAGTACTTC
cdr3_length: 15; v_call: TRBV27; d_call: NA; j_call: TRBJ2-1; clone_size: many; cdr3_aa: CASSSRDALSNEQFF; cdr3_nt: TGTGCCAGCAGTTCACGAGATGCCCTTAGCAATGAGCAGTTCTTC
cdr3_length: 15; v_call: TRBV19; d_call: TRBD1; j_call: TRBJ2-1; clone_size: NA; cdr3_aa: CASSTTGGAYNEQFF; cdr3_nt: TGTGCCAGTAGTACGACAGGGGGCGCCTACAATGAGCAGTTCTTC
cdr3_length: 13; v_call: TRBV11-2; d_call: TRBD1; j_call: TRBJ1-2; clone_size: NA; cdr3_aa: CASSLQGFYGYTF; cdr3_nt: TGTGCCAGCAGCCTACAGGGGTTCTATGGCTACACCTTC
cdr3_length: 13; v_call: TRBV20-1; d_call: NA; j_call: TRBJ2-4; clone_size: NA; cdr3_aa: CSASSSAKNIQYF; cdr3_nt: TGCAGTGCTTCTAGTTCTGCCAAAAACATTCAGTACTTC
cdr3_length: 14; v_call: TRBV7-2; d_call: TRBD1; j_call: TRBJ1-4; clone_size: many; cdr3_aa: CASSQDRGREKLFF; cdr3_nt: TGTGCCAGCAGCCAAGACAGGGGGCGAGAAAAACTGTTTTTT
cdr3_length: 15; v_call: TRBV7-9; d_call: NA; j_call: TRBJ2-6; clone_size: many; cdr3_aa: CASSLMGSGANVLTF; cdr3_nt: TGTGCCAGCAGCTTAATGGGGTCTGGGGCCAACGTCCTGACTTTC
cdr3_length: 14; v_call: TRBV30; d_call: TRBD1; j_call: TRBJ1-5; clone_size: few; cdr3_aa: CAWRGQGAFQPQHF; cdr3_nt: TGTGCCTGGAGGGGACAGGGGGCATTTCAGCCCCAGCATTTT
cdr3_length: 16; v_call: TRBV5-4; d_call: NA; j_call: TRBJ1-6; clone_size: NA; cdr3_aa: CASSLAAGTISWALHF; cdr3_nt: TGTGCCAGCAGCTTGGCCGCCGGGACTATCTCGTGGGCCCTCCACTTT
cdr3_length: 14; v_call: TRBV12-5; d_call: TRBD1; j_call: TRBJ2-5; clone_size: many; cdr3_aa: CASGLTGARGNQYF; cdr3_nt: TGTGCTAGTGGTTTGACAGGGGCCAGGGGAAACCAGTACTTC
cdr3_length: 9; v_call: TRBV15; d_call: NA; j_call: TRBJ1-5; clone_size: NA; cdr3_aa: CARDQPQHF; cdr3_nt: TGTGCCCGTGATCAGCCCCAGCATTTT
cdr3_length: 15; v_call: TRBV7-9; d_call: NA; j_call: TRBJ2-7; clone_size: NA; cdr3_aa: CASSLTPGPKDEQYF; cdr3_nt: TGTGCCAGCAGCCTTACACCGGGGCCGAAGGACGAGCAGTACTTC
cdr3_length: 14; v_call: TRBV2; d_call: TRBD1; j_call: TRBJ2-4; clone_size: NA; cdr3_aa: CTSSTGGAGNIQYF; cdr3_nt: TGTACCAGCAGCACAGGGGGCGCAGGGAACATTCAGTACTTC
cdr3_length: 15; v_call: TRBV9; d_call: NA; j_call: TRBJ2-7; clone_size: few; cdr3_aa: CASSVAGDGAYEQYF; cdr3_nt: TGTGCCAGCAGCGTAGCGGGGGATGGGGCCTACGAGCAGTACTTC
cdr3_length: 16; v_call: TRBV13; d_call: NA; j_call: TRBJ2-4; clone_size: many; cdr3_aa: CASSSKAWGRKNIQYF; cdr3_nt: TGTGCCAGCAGCTCAAAGGCCTGGGGCAGGAAAAACATTCAGTACTTC
cdr3_length: 14; v_call: TRBV19; d_call: TRBD1; j_call: TRBJ1-2; clone_size: few; cdr3_aa: CASSRQGAFYGYTF; cdr3_nt: TGTGCCAGTAGTAGACAGGGGGCCTTCTATGGCTACACCTTC